This passage covers 13 T cell receptor beta chains from one sample sequenced in a study of PD-1 blockade in classical Hodgkin lymphoma. Using immunoSEQ multiplex PCR, the repertoire was profiled, and TCRdb retains in-frame clones only, with some absent. The sample lists more than 90,000 clones; approximately 90% were seen once. Relapse after autologous stem cell transplantation occurred in every patient, and brentuximab vedotin exposure varied. This specimen was peripheral blood mononuclear cells (PBMCs), taken before the second cycle of nivolumab. These receptors were obtained from a human donor with classical Hodgkin lymphoma.

This clone occurred once. The CDR3 is CASSPLQPNYNEQFF. The CDR3 nucleotides read TGTGCCAGCTCACCGCTCCAACCTAACTACAATGAGCAGTTCTTC. The chain couples TRBV18 to TRBJ2-1; no firm D call. In germline, CDR1 is KGHSH, CDR2 LQKENI. The CDR3 is made up of 15 amino acids. Trimming shortened V by 3 bases and J by 3 bases, and 12 bases separated the two germline ends.

This chain uses TRBV19 with TRBJ1-3; D remains unclear. Germline CDR1 and CDR2: LNHDA and SQIVND (reference sequence). This CDR3 is built from 16 residues. V lost 2 bases, J lost 0 bases, and 11 bases lay in between. The CDR3 nucleotides are TGTGCCAGTAGTATATCCTTGCGGAGCTCTGGAAACACCATATATTTT. Its translation is CASSISLRSSGNTIYF. Variable domain in full (rest from reference TRBV19 and TRBJ1-3): DGGITQSPKYLFRKEGQNVTLSCEQNLNHDAMYWYRQDPGQGLRLIYYSQIVNDFQKGDIAEGYSVSREKKESFPLTVTSAQKNPTAFYLCASSISLRSSGNTIYFGEGSWLTVV.

The CDR3 protein is CASSPPSDTQYF. Written as DNA, the CDR3 is TGTGCCAGCAGCCCTCCTTCAGATACGCAGTATTTT. This chain joins TRBV7-2 and TRBJ2-3; D is ambiguous. CDR1 is SGHTA, CDR2 FQGNSA, per germline. The V end lost 5 bases, the J end lost 4 bases, and 7 bases lay between the germline ends. CDR3 length equals 12 residues. Using reference TRBV7-2 and TRBJ2-3 for the parts outside the CDR3, the full variable domain is GAGVSQSPSNKVTEKGKDVELRCDPISGHTALYWYRQSLGQGLEFLIYFQGNSAPDKSGLPSDRFSAERTGGSVSTLTIQRTQQEDSAVYLCASSPPSDTQYFGPGTRLTVL.

The gene calls are TRBV29-1 and TRBJ2-1, with D uncertain. Germline V gene data show CDR1 as SQVTM and CDR2 as ANQGSEA. This CDR3 is 15 amino acids long. The V gene lost 6 bases and the J gene lost 8 bases, with 23 bases spanning the gap. The CDR3, as DNA: TGCAGCGTCCCCCATAGGGTGGGTAGGTGGGATGAGCAGTTCTTC. This codes for CSVPHRVGRWDEQFF.

The chain has TRBV5-1 and TRBJ1-3; a possible D gene is TRBD1 (5 bases). The V end was cut by 7 bases, the J end by 0 bases, with 11 bases between. Per the germline V gene, CDR1 is SGHRS and CDR2 is YFSETQ. This CDR3 is built from 14 residues. CDR3 residues: CASAMTDSGNTIYF. The CDR3 coding sequence is TGCGCCAGCGCCATGACAGACTCTGGAAACACCATATATTTT. The full variable domain, in which reference TRBV5-1 and TRBJ1-3 provide the parts outside the CDR3, is KAGVTQTPRYLIKTRGQQVTLSCSPISGHRSVSWYQQTPGQGLQFLFEYFSETQRNKGNFPGRFSGRQFSNSRSEMNVSTLELGDSALYLCASAMTDSGNTIYFGEGSWLTVV.

This clone was observed a handful of times. The chain is built from TRBV5-1 and TRBJ2-2, with D hard to call. The CDR3 loop spans 14 amino acids. With 0 bases removed from V and 3 bases from J, the gap between germline ends came to 6 bases. Germline V lookup: CDR1 SGHRS, CDR2 YFSETQ. The CDR3 reads CASSLAVDTGELFF. The CDR3 DNA sequence: TGCGCCAGCAGCTTGGCCGTGGACACCGGGGAGCTGTTTTTT.

The V call is TRBV5-6, the J call TRBJ1-5, with D possibly matching TRBD1 (5 bases). The CDR3 consists of 16 residues. V lost 1 base to trimming and J lost 3 bases, with 14 bases between them. Germline CDR1 SGHDT, CDR2 YYEEEE. Here the CDR3 reads CASSLSRGSPNQPQHF. CDR3 DNA: TGTGCCAGCAGCTTGAGTCGGGGCAGCCCCAATCAGCCCCAGCATTTT.

V and J are TRBV2 and TRBJ2-7; maybe TRBD1 (6 bases). Trimming removed 1 base at V and 5 bases at J, with 18 bases between. Germline V lookup: CDR1 SNHLY, CDR2 FYNNEI. The CDR3 extends over 16 amino acids. As DNA, the CDR3 is TGTGCCAGCAGTGAAGGACCCCCCCGCAGGGGCAACGAGCAGTACTTC. It is translated as CASSEGPPRRGNEQYF. The whole variable domain, remainder taken from reference TRBV2 and TRBJ2-7, is EPEVTQTPSHQVTQMGQEVILRCVPISNHLYFYWYRQILGQKVEFLVSFYNNEISEKSEIFDDQFSVERPDGSNFTLKIRSTKLEDSAMYFCASSEGPPRRGNEQYFGPGTRLTVT.

The CDR3 DNA reads as TGTGCCAGCAGTGGCAGGGGGCCCACCGGGGAGCTGTTTTTT. Its translation: CASSGRGPTGELFF. This chain joins TRBV2 and TRBJ2-2; 8 nucleotides align to TRBD1. From germline, CDR1 is SNHLY and CDR2 FYNNEI. V lost 4 bases, J lost 4 bases, and 2 bases stayed unmatched. The CDR3 covers 14 residues.

The chain has TRBV7-2 and TRBJ2-1; 15 bases align to TRBD2. Germline trimming cut 4 bases from V and 8 bases from J; bases unmatched to any gene: 12. This CDR3 region has 18 residues. CDR1 is SGHTA, CDR2 FQGNSA, per germline. The CDR3 DNA sequence: TGTGCCAGCAGCTCAAAATGGACTAGCGGGGGGGCCGTTTATGAGCAGTTCTTC. As protein: CASSSKWTSGGAVYEQFF. The whole variable domain, remainder taken from reference TRBV7-2 and TRBJ2-1, is GAGVSQSPSNKVTEKGKDVELRCDPISGHTALYWYRQSLGQGLEFLIYFQGNSAPDKSGLPSDRFSAERTGGSVSTLTIQRTQQEDSAVYLCASSSKWTSGGAVYEQFFGPGTRLTVL.

The chain combines TRBV5-6 with TRBJ2-5; no clear D gene. CDR1 and CDR2 (germline): SGHDT, YYEEEE. V was shortened by 2 bases and J by 5 bases, with 4 bases between the two germline ends. The CDR3 runs 11 residues. The CDR3 DNA reads TGTGCCAGCAGCTTCGGGGAGACCCAGTACTTC. Amino acid sequence: CASSFGETQYF.

The rearrangement links TRBV7-6 to TRBJ2-7; 10 nucleotides line up with TRBD1. Germline V gene data show CDR1 as SGHVS and CDR2 as FNYEAQ. The trim removed 5 bases at V and 3 bases at J, leaving 4 bases unmatched. This CDR3 comprises 14 residues. This CDR3 reads CASSPRDRGYEQYF. The CDR3 coding sequence is TGTGCCAGCAGCCCCCGGGACAGGGGCTACGAGCAGTACTTC.

The chain employs TRBV5-1 and TRBJ2-5; 8 nucleotides align to TRBD1. The CDR3 consists of 13 residues. Germline V gene sequence: CDR1 SGHRS, CDR2 YFSETQ. V lost 4 bases, J lost 2 bases, and 1 base stayed unmatched. This CDR3 reads CASSGQGQETQYF. In nucleotides, the CDR3 is TGCGCCAGCAGCGGACAGGGTCAAGAGACCCAGTACTTC.